This TCR beta chain was found in a study of T cells in localized non-small cell lung cancer. TCRdb's table, derived via immunoSEQ multiplex PCR, lists solely in-frame clones and lacks some. This table holds roughly 61,000 clones, roughly 76% found once. The sequence was collected from a man aged 40 to 70 with stage II lung adenocarcinoma. Sequenced material: PBMCs, taken before any cancer treatment.

The CDR3 DNA follows: TGTGCCAGCAGTTTCTCGGGACAACTCGCTGAAGCTTTCTTT. It is translated as CASSFSGQLAEAFF. J is TRBJ1-1 and V is TRBV27; possibly TRBD1 for D (6 bases). Trimming removed 3 bases at V and 6 bases at J, with 14 bases between. This CDR3 is built from 14 residues. CDR1 is MNHEY, CDR2 SMNVEV, per germline (reference sequence).